These 23 T cell receptor beta chains came from one sample sequenced in a study of blood T cell repertoires in COVID-19. Generated by immunoSEQ multiplex PCR, the TCRdb table keeps only in-frame clones and is missing some. The sample records under 80,000 clones, around four fifths being singletons. The sample comprised peripheral blood. The receptors derive from a man aged 65 to 79 with acute or convalescent COVID-19.

The table lists this clone with a few counts. J is TRBJ1-1 and V is TRBV6-4; D gene uncertain. The CDR3 is 14 amino acids. Germline lookup yields CDR1 MRHNA and CDR2 SNTAGT. V lost 4 bases to trimming and J lost 0 bases, with 9 bases between them. The CDR3 reads CASSALGMNTEAFF. CDR3 bases: TGTGCCAGCAGTGCTCTAGGAATGAACACTGAAGCTTTCTTT.

The chain links TRBV2 to TRBJ2-1; 10 nucleotides line up with TRBD2. From germline, CDR1 is SNHLY and CDR2 FYNNEI. CDR3 size: 16 residues. Trimming took 6 bases from V and 5 from J; bases not matched to a gene: 10. This CDR3 reads CASRYSGTSADNEQFF. CDR3 nucleotide sequence: TGTGCCAGCAGGTATTCCGGGACTAGCGCTGACAATGAGCAGTTCTTC.

The rearrangement joins TRBV6-2 or TRBV6-3 to TRBJ1-5; D perhaps matches TRBD1 (5 bases). Germline CDR1 and CDR2: MNHEY and SVGEGT. CDR3 size: 18 residues. V was trimmed by 0 bases and J by 1 base, leaving 16 bases between them. CDR3: CASSYSAGKGGSNQPQHF. The CDR3 DNA reads as TGTGCCAGCAGTTACTCGGCAGGGAAAGGAGGGAGCAATCAGCCCCAGCATTTT.

The chain has TRBV18 and TRBJ1-2; 7 bases match TRBD1. The V and J ends lost 2 bases and 3 bases, in that order; junction bases with no gene match: 3. CDR3 length: 14 residues. Germline loops: CDR1 KGHSH, CDR2 LQKENI. This CDR3 is CASSPNQGDYGYTF. The CDR3 bases are TGTGCCAGCTCACCAAACCAGGGGGACTATGGCTACACCTTC.

This clone was seen just once. The chain combines TRBV6-5 with TRBJ1-5; perhaps TRBD1 as D (6 bases). V gave up 11 bases and J gave up 3 bases, with 11 bases separating them. The CDR3 runs to 12 residues. The germline V gene has CDR1 MNHEY and CDR2 SVGAGI. CDR3 sequence (DNA): TGTGCCTCACAGGGATACAATCAGCCCCAGCATTTT. Translation: CASQGYNQPQHF.

This clone has just a few counts. The chain couples TRBV5-1 to TRBJ1-4; maybe TRBD1 (5 bases). CDR1 and CDR2 (germline): SGHRS, YFSETQ. V was clipped by 4 bases and J by 3 bases, with 13 bases between them. The CDR3 is 15 residues long. This chain's CDR3 is CASSQVGGANEKLFF. The CDR3 nucleotides are TGCGCCAGCAGCCAGGTTGGAGGGGCTAATGAAAAACTGTTTTTT.

This clone has more than one count but fewer than ten. This chain connects TRBV20-1 to TRBJ1-1; a weak D match, TRBD1 (5 bases). The germline CDR1 and CDR2 sequences are DFQATT and SNEGSKA (reference sequence). The CDR3 extends over 15 amino acids. V gave up 3 bases and J gave up 1 base, with 15 bases separating them. The CDR3 reads CSASHPSQGNTEAFF. The DNA of the CDR3 is TGCAGTGCTAGTCACCCCAGCCAGGGGAACACTGAAGCTTTCTTT.

The chain uses TRBV7-9 and TRBJ2-3; the D gene is possibly TRBD1 (6 bases). Germline lookup yields CDR1 SEHNR and CDR2 FQNEAQ (reference sequence). V lost 1 base and J 6 bases, leaving 11 bases between the germline ends. CDR3 length: 14 residues. CDR3 coding DNA: TGTGCCAGCAGCTTAGTTGGGGGCTCGGATACGCAGTATTTT. It encodes CASSLVGGSDTQYF. Full variable domain (remainder filled in from reference TRBV7-9 and TRBJ2-3): DTGVSQNPRHKITKRGQNVTFRCDPISEHNRLYWYRQTLGQGPEFLTYFQNEAQLEKSRLLSDRFSAERPKGSFSTLEIQRTEQGDSAMYLCASSLVGGSDTQYFGPGTRLTVL.

The chain employs TRBV5-5 and TRBJ2-1; TRBD1 matches 7 bases. Germline CDR1 is SGHKS and CDR2 is YYEKEE (reference sequence). The CDR3 length is 14 residues. V trimming: 5 bases; J trimming: 5 bases; junction bases outside the gene matches: 7. CDR3 nucleotides: TGTGCCAGCAGACAGACAGGGTCCCACAATGAGCAGTTCTTC. Protein sequence: CASRQTGSHNEQFF.

The sample holds one count of this clone. The chain is built from TRBV5-1 and TRBJ1-1; 9 nucleotides match TRBD1. V dropped 4 bases and J dropped 4; count of bases not matched to a gene: 2. CDR1 is SGHRS and CDR2 is YFSETQ in the germline V gene. The CDR3 has 13 amino acids. The CDR3 nucleotides are TGCGCCAGCAGCGGACAGGGGACCACTGAAGCTTTCTTT. Translation: CASSGQGTTEAFF.

This sequence joins TRBV25-1 and TRBJ1-4; D is ambiguous. CDR1 and CDR2 (germline): MGHDK, SYGVNS. The CDR3 runs to 15 residues. V lost 1 base, J lost 6 bases, and 12 bases lay in between. For the CDR3, the DNA is TGTGCCAGCAGTGAATCCGGAGGGAGGTATGAAAAACTGTTTTTT. This gives the protein CASSESGGRYEKLFF. The full variable domain, with the rest looked up from reference TRBV25-1 and TRBJ1-4, is EADIYQTPRYLVIGTGKKITLECSQTMGHDKMYWYQQDPGMELHLIHYSYGVNSTEKGDLSSESTVSRIRTEHFPLTLESARPSHTSQYLCASSESGGRYEKLFFGSGTQLSVL.

This chain links TRBV18 with TRBJ1-6; 9 nucleotides align to TRBD1. The CDR3 sequence is 15 residues long. The germline V gene has CDR1 KGHSH and CDR2 LQKENI. After removal of 6 bases from V and 13 bases from J, the junction contained 13 bases not matched to a gene. CDR3 sequence reads: CASSPLGQGKSPLHF. CDR3 in DNA: TGTGCCAGCTCCCCCCTGGGACAGGGTAAATCGCCCCTCCACTTT. The variable domain in full, completed from reference TRBV18 and TRBJ1-6, reads NAGVMQNPRHLVRRRGQEARLRCSPMKGHSHVYWYRQLPEEGLKFMVYLQKENIIDESGMPKERFSAEFPKEGPSILRIQQVVRGDSAAYFCASSPLGQGKSPLHFGNGTRLTVT.

This rearrangement joins TRBV12-5 to TRBJ1-2; D may be TRBD1 (5 bases). The length of the CDR3 is 13 residues. The germline gives CDR1 LGHNT, CDR2 FRNRAP. Trimming removed 2 bases at V and 8 bases at J, with 12 bases between. The CDR3 nucleotides are TGTGCTAGTGGTTTGCCATCCTCAGGGGGCTACACCTTC. The encoded protein is CASGLPSSGGYTF.

This chain links TRBV14 with TRBJ1-4; D call uncertain. V was pared by 0 bases and J by 9 bases, with 8 bases between. The V gene's germline CDR1 is SGHDN and CDR2 FVKESK. This CDR3 is built from 13 residues. The CDR3 nucleotides are TGTGCCAGCAGCCAAGATAGGAGCCAAAAACTGTTTTTT. This encodes CASSQDRSQKLFF.

This sequence joins TRBV4-1 and TRBJ2-7; 7 nucleotides agree with TRBD1. The CDR3 length is 17 residues. The V segment lost 2 bases and the J segment 2 bases; nucleotides outside the gene matches: 12. Germline lookup yields CDR1 MGHRA and CDR2 YSYEKL. CDR3 protein: CASSQNRTGIPPYEQYF. The CDR3 coding sequence is TGCGCCAGCAGCCAAAACAGGACAGGAATCCCTCCCTACGAGCAGTACTTC.

The chain has TRBV18 and TRBJ2-7; D is possibly TRBD2 (6 bases). V was shortened by 6 bases and J by 0 bases, with 15 bases between the two germline ends. The CDR3 length is 15 residues. The V gene's germline CDR1 is KGHSH and CDR2 LQKENI. CDR3 nucleotide sequence: TGTGCCAGCTCTTCCCTGGGGGGACTCTCCTACGAGCAGTACTTC. It specifies CASSSLGGLSYEQYF.

Only a few counts were recorded for this clone. Here the CDR3 reads CAISVWGRETYEQYF. The DNA of the CDR3 is TGTGCCATCAGTGTATGGGGCCGGGAGACCTACGAGCAGTACTTC. The chain couples TRBV10-3 to TRBJ2-7; D perhaps matches TRBD2 (6 bases). This CDR3 is 15 amino acids long. V lost 4 bases and J 2 bases, leaving 15 bases between the germline ends. CDR1 ENHRY and CDR2 SYGVKD come from the germline V gene.

The V gene is TRBV9, the J gene TRBJ2-2; D ambiguous. V lost 1 base and J lost 2, with 3 bases in between. This CDR3 region has 13 residues. Germline V gene lookup returns CDR1 SGDLS and CDR2 YYNGEE. CDR3 amino acids: CASSVSNTGELFF. The CDR3 DNA reads as TGTGCCAGCAGCGTAAGCAACACCGGGGAGCTGTTTTTT.

J is TRBJ2-1 and V is TRBV27; 8 bases match TRBD2. Trimming at V came to 0 bases and at J to 5 bases, leaving 9 bases not matched to a gene. CDR3 length: 17 amino acids. Germline V gene data show CDR1 as MNHEY and CDR2 as SMNVEV (reference sequence). The CDR3 DNA reads as TGTGCCAGCAGTTTATCGTTTCGGGGGGGGGCTAACAATGAGCAGTTCTTC. Encoded protein: CASSLSFRGGANNEQFF.

CDR3 sequence reads: CASSLDLGGYNEQFF. The CDR3 coding sequence is TGTGCCAGCAGCTTAGATCTGGGAGGATACAATGAGCAGTTCTTC. The chain employs TRBV11-2 and TRBJ2-1; TRBD2 is a possible D gene (6 bases). Deletions cut 0 bases from V and 4 bases from J, with 10 bases between. The CDR3 spans 15 residues. Germline-derived CDR1 and CDR2 are SGHAT and FQNNGV.

The rearrangement uses TRBV19 and TRBJ1-2, with D possibly matching TRBD1 (5 bases). Germline-derived CDR1 and CDR2 are LNHDA and SQIVND (reference sequence). Trimming stripped 1 base from V and 8 bases from J, with 11 bases between. CDR3 length equals 13 residues. The CDR3 nucleotides read TGTGCCAGTAGTATAGGGGGGGTTGGAGGCTACACCTTC. It specifies CASSIGGVGGYTF.

The rearrangement links TRBV19 to TRBJ2-5; TRBD2 might be the D (5 bases). The CDR3 length is 17 residues. Germline V gene lookup returns CDR1 LNHDA and CDR2 SQIVND (reference sequence). V was clipped by 4 bases and J by 5 bases, with 23 bases between them. The CDR3 region is CASSTISHIGVGETQYF. The CDR3, as DNA: TGTGCCAGTAGTACGATTTCCCACATCGGGGTCGGGGAGACCCAGTACTTC.

The chain links TRBV3-1 (or the pseudogene TRBV3-2) to TRBJ1-4, with a possible D match to TRBD1 (5 bases). Trimming pared 4 bases from V and 6 bases from J, leaving 15 bases between. CDR1 and CDR2 from the germline V gene are LGHDT and YNNKEL (reference sequence). The CDR3 is 15 residues long. CDR3 nucleotide sequence: TGTGCCAGCAGCCCTTACGCGGGGGGGGATGAAAAACTGTTTTTT. Its translation: CASSPYAGGDEKLFF.